The next 24 T cell receptor beta chains were all read from a single sample in a study of shared clonotypes between healthy human individuals. This table comes from immunoSEQ multiplex PCR, and its TCRdb copy is limited to in-frame clones, with some not included. Of nearly 750,000 clones listed, 55% to 80% are singletons. Sequencing was carried out using memory CD4+ T cells sorted from blood. Sample subset: CD45RA-negative fraction. The receptors originated from a woman in her thirties in good health.

V usage is TRBV5-4 and J usage is TRBJ2-2; 8 positions agree with TRBD2. Germline CDR1 SGHNT, CDR2 YYREEE (reference sequence). With V trimmed by 0 bases and J by 7 bases, 5 bases remained unmatched. This CDR3 region has 15 residues. This chain's CDR3 is CASSLVSSGSGELFF. The CDR3 region has the DNA TGTGCCAGCAGCTTGGTTTCCAGCGGGAGCGGGGAGCTGTTTTTT.

The V call is TRBV7-8, the J call TRBJ2-3, with 10 positions matching TRBD2. This CDR3 contains 19 residues. Losses at the gene ends were 5 bases for V and 0 bases for J; bases not matched to a gene: 14. Germline assignment: CDR1 SGHVS and CDR2 FQNEAQ. The chain's CDR3 is CASSPRVWTSGSSTDTQYF. The DNA for the CDR3 is TGTGCCAGCAGCCCTAGGGTGTGGACTAGCGGATCTAGCACAGATACGCAGTATTTT.

V usage is TRBV2 and J usage is TRBJ2-7, with 7 bases lining up with TRBD2. This CDR3 region has 13 residues. Trimming removed 6 bases from V and 4 bases from J; junction bases left unmatched: 6. The germline V gene has CDR1 SNHLY and CDR2 FYNNEI. The CDR3 spells CASSLDGGYEQYF. The CDR3 DNA sequence: TGTGCCAGCAGCCTTGACGGGGGGTACGAGCAGTACTTC.

J is TRBJ2-6 and V is TRBV27; D is unclear. V lost 7 bases to trimming and J lost 0 bases, with 16 bases between them. Germline V gene lookup returns CDR1 MNHEY and CDR2 SMNVEV (reference sequence). The CDR3 contains 17 residues. CDR3 sequence: CASTRRKLSSGANVLTF. The CDR3 DNA reads as TGTGCCAGCACCCGACGGAAATTGAGCTCTGGGGCCAACGTCCTGACTTTC.

CDR3 in amino acids: CASSPDAGANQPQHF. The CDR3 DNA reads TGTGCCAGCAGCCCGGACGCCGGCGCAAATCAGCCCCAGCATTTT. The rearrangement uses TRBV7-9 and TRBJ1-5, with D uncertain. V was pared by 5 bases and J by 4 bases, with 15 bases between. The CDR3 consists of 15 residues. Germline-derived CDR1 and CDR2 are SEHNR and FQNEAQ (reference sequence).

Comment on this clone: Other nucleotide sequences from this sample produce the same CDR3. The gene calls are TRBV5-1 and TRBJ2-7; 7 bases are a match to TRBD1. The junction had 5 bases not matched to a gene; V was cut back by 3 bases and J by 2 bases. This CDR3 is built from 14 residues. Germline CDR1 is SGHRS and CDR2 is YFSETQ. This chain's CDR3 is CASSSGTETYEQYF. The CDR3 DNA sequence: TGCGCCAGCAGCTCCGGGACAGAAACCTACGAGCAGTACTTC.

This clone has more than one count but fewer than ten. The V gene is TRBV30, the J gene TRBJ2-7; unclear D gene. Germline-derived CDR1 and CDR2 are GTSNPN and SVGIG (reference sequence). Trimming shortened V by 0 bases and J by 1 base, and 7 bases separated the two germline ends. The CDR3 extends over 13 amino acids. This CDR3 is CAWSVGYSYEQYF. The CDR3 coding sequence is TGTGCCTGGAGTGTAGGTTATTCCTACGAGCAGTACTTC.

The chain uses TRBV2 and TRBJ2-1; D remains ambiguous. The CDR3 consists of 14 residues. V gave up 3 bases and J gave up 0 bases, with 6 bases separating them. CDR1 and CDR2 from the germline V gene are SNHLY and FYNNEI. This CDR3 is CASSDRISYNEQFF. The CDR3 DNA follows: TGTGCCAGCAGTGATAGGATCTCCTACAATGAGCAGTTCTTC.

This chain joins TRBV7-9 and TRBJ2-7; 9 bases map to TRBD1. This CDR3 has 15 amino acids. From germline, CDR1 is SEHNR and CDR2 FQNEAQ (reference sequence). V shed 6 bases and J 0 bases; nucleotides not matched to a gene: 6. The CDR3 bases are TGTGCCAGCAGTCCTGCGGGACAGGGCTCCTACGAGCAGTACTTC. Translated: CASSPAGQGSYEQYF.

The chain uses TRBV10-1 and TRBJ2-2; TRBD1 agrees at 8 bases. CDR1 WNHNN and CDR2 SYGVQD come from the germline V gene (reference sequence). The CDR3 covers 15 residues. V lost 3 bases and J lost 4; bases outside the gene matches: 4. The CDR3 spells CASSDTGGSTGELFF. The CDR3 DNA is TGCGCCAGCAGTGACACAGGGGGAAGCACCGGGGAGCTGTTTTTT.

Points on this clone: A much bigger clone sits one base away, suggesting this may be a read error. This specimen includes other DNA sequences encoding the same CDR3. The rearrangement joins TRBV5-1 to TRBJ1-3; TRBD1 matches at 7 bases. Germline V gene sequence: CDR1 SGHRS, CDR2 YFSETQ. The V gene end was trimmed by 4 bases and the J gene end by 4 bases; junction bases not matched to a gene: 5. CDR3 length: 14 residues. The CDR3: CASSPGTVGNTIYF. CDR3 DNA: TGCGCCAGCAGCCCCGGGACAGTAGGAAACACCATATATTTT.

V gene TRBV5-1 combines with J gene TRBJ2-2; 7 bases align to TRBD1. The CDR3 is 16 amino acids. From germline, CDR1 is SGHRS and CDR2 YFSETQ. With 4 bases clipped from V and 8 bases from J, the junction kept 14 bases outside the gene matches. CDR3 coding DNA: TGCGCCAGCAGCCCAGGACAGGAGGAGGCATGGGGGGAGCTGTTTTTT. Protein product: CASSPGQEEAWGELFF.

The chain carries TRBV6-5 and TRBJ1-1; D is possibly TRBD1 (5 bases). The V end lost 2 bases, the J end lost 5 bases, and 15 bases lay between the germline ends. CDR1 and CDR2 from the germline V gene are MNHEY and SVGAGI. CDR3 length equals 15 residues. The DNA of the CDR3 is TGTGCCAGCAGTTACGTTACGTGGGGGGAAACTGAAGCTTTCTTT. Encoded protein: CASSYVTWGETEAFF.

Only one count was recorded for this clone. The genes are TRBV2 and TRBJ1-2; 7 bases map to TRBD1. The CDR3 has 15 residues. Trimming took 2 bases from V and 8 from J; bases not matched to a gene: 11. Germline V gene sequence: CDR1 SNHLY, CDR2 FYNNEI. The CDR3 DNA reads TGTGCCAGCAGTGAACTAGGCAGGGGGATGGAGGGCTACACCTTC. It yields the protein CASSELGRGMEGYTF. The whole variable domain, filled in from reference TRBV2 and TRBJ1-2, reads EPEVTQTPSHQVTQMGQEVILRCVPISNHLYFYWYRQILGQKVEFLVSFYNNEISEKSEIFDDQFSVERPDGSNFTLKIRSTKLEDSAMYFCASSELGRGMEGYTFGSGTRLTVV.

This chain uses TRBV11-2 with TRBJ2-1; the D is unclear. Trimming removed 5 bases from V and 0 bases from J, with 14 bases in between. The germline V gene encodes CDR1 SGHAT and CDR2 FQNNGV. The CDR3 has 16 amino acids. CDR3 residues: CASSQPWLSSYNEQFF. The DNA of the CDR3 is TGTGCCAGCAGCCAGCCCTGGCTTAGCTCCTACAATGAGCAGTTCTTC.

The J gene is TRBJ2-2, the V gene TRBV11-2; a weak D match, TRBD2 (5 bases). Germline CDR1 is SGHAT and CDR2 is FQNNGV. The CDR3 length is 15 residues. V lost 3 bases and J lost 7, with 15 bases in between. The chain's CDR3 is CASSLLIAGGGELFF. The CDR3 coding sequence is TGTGCCAGCAGCTTGCTCATCGCAGGAGGCGGGGAGCTGTTTTTT.

This chain uses TRBV5-1 with TRBJ2-7; 7 nucleotides match TRBD1. Germline trimming cut 2 bases from V and 0 bases from J; bases unmatched to any gene: 2. The length of the CDR3 is 14 residues. The germline CDR1 and CDR2 sequences are SGHRS and YFSETQ. DNA of the CDR3: TGCGCCAGCAGCTTACAGGGGAGCTCCTACGAGCAGTACTTC. Residues: CASSLQGSSYEQYF.

This clone was counted between two and nine times. The rearrangement links TRBV14 to TRBJ1-2; D is ambiguous. V was trimmed by 1 base and J by 8 bases, leaving 14 bases between them. The CDR3 contains 14 residues. Germline V CDR1 and CDR2: SGHDN, FVKESK. In nucleotides, the CDR3 is TGTGCCAGCAGCCAAGGGACGGGTGTTGAAGGCTACACCTTC. Translated: CASSQGTGVEGYTF.

The table lists this clone with many counts. This specimen includes other DNA sequences encoding the same CDR3. This rearrangement joins TRBV28 to TRBJ2-7; D is unresolved. Germline-derived CDR1 and CDR2 are MDHEN and SYDVKM. The CDR3 spans 12 residues. V was cut by 3 bases and J by 2 bases, with 5 bases left in between. The CDR3 DNA sequence: TGTGCCAGCAGTTTCTCCCCCTACGAGCAGTACTTC. Amino acid sequence: CASSFSPYEQYF.

This clone occurred a few times. The same CDR3 also results from other DNA sequences found in this sample. CDR3 protein: CAWGTGYGYTF. CDR3 coding DNA: TGTGCCTGGGGGACAGGCTATGGCTACACCTTC. The chain combines TRBV30 with TRBJ1-2; 8 bases map to TRBD1. The CDR3 consists of 11 residues. Trimming removed 5 bases from V and 4 bases from J; junction bases left unmatched: 0. CDR1 is GTSNPN, CDR2 SVGIG, per germline (reference sequence).

The chain recombines TRBV15 with TRBJ2-1; 11 bases agree with TRBD2. With V trimmed by 1 base and J by 1 base, 3 bases remained unmatched. Per germline, CDR1 LNHNV and CDR2 YYDKDF (reference sequence). The CDR3 loop spans 17 amino acids. The CDR3 loop is CATSRGLAGGSYNEQFF. The CDR3 region has the DNA TGTGCCACCAGCAGAGGGCTAGCGGGGGGATCCTACAATGAGCAGTTCTTC.

This chain connects TRBV7-8 to TRBJ2-6, with 13 bases lining up with TRBD2. Germline loops: CDR1 SGHVS, CDR2 FQNEAQ. The CDR3 is 20 residues long. V lost 5 bases, J lost 0 bases, and 10 bases stayed unmatched. This CDR3 reads CASSAYRGLAGVSGANVLTF. Here the CDR3 DNA reads TGTGCCAGCAGCGCTTACAGAGGACTAGCGGGAGTCTCTGGGGCCAACGTCCTGACTTTC.

This clone was counted a few times. One junction end disagrees with the germline gene, perhaps due to a read error. The chain has TRBV19 and TRBJ2-1, with TRBD2 matching 11 bases. The CDR3 contains 12 residues. Germline CDR1 LNHDA, CDR2 SQIVND (reference sequence). Here the CDR3 DNA reads TGTGCCAGTAGTATGACTAGCGGGGAGGGGGTCTTC. Its translation is CASSMTSGEGVF.

This clone occurred a few times. Other DNA sequences from this sample encode an identical CDR3 as well. The chain couples TRBV5-1 to TRBJ2-3; D remains ambiguous. The V end was cut by 0 bases, the J end by 1 base, with 9 bases between. Per the germline V gene, CDR1 is SGHRS and CDR2 is YFSETQ. The CDR3 consists of 15 residues. CDR3 amino acids: CASSLAGGGTDTQYF. CDR3 coding DNA: TGCGCCAGCAGCTTGGCGGGTGGGGGCACAGATACGCAGTATTTT. Filled out from reference TRBV5-1 and TRBJ2-3, the complete variable domain reads KAGVTQTPRYLIKTRGQQVTLSCSPISGHRSVSWYQQTPGQGLQFLFEYFSETQRNKGNFPGRFSGRQFSNSRSEMNVSTLELGDSALYLCASSLAGGGTDTQYFGPGTRLTVL.